The rows below give T cell receptor beta chains drawn from one sample of a study of cytomegalovirus exposure and HLA in healthy donors. The data were produced by immunoSEQ multiplex PCR, yet TCRdb's version contains in-frame clones alone and is incomplete. Seen here are some 180,000 clones, roughly 85% observed once, and the top ten hold under 4.5%. Sequences were obtained from PBMCs. The receptors stem from a woman in her 30s in good health and CMV-seropositive. Each CDR3 is given with its conserved first and last residue. The order of the fields is CDR3 protein, V gene, D gene. D genes are given only for firm matches.

CASSQASGTSIYEQYF,TRBV14,TRBD2
CASSQDLGQAEGNYGYTF,TRBV4-1,TRBD1
CASSLSGGPREKLFF,TRBV4-3,-
CASMVGLAGARETQYF,TRBV5-4,TRBD2
CASTQGTEAFF,TRBV6-5,-
CSARALYEQYF,TRBV20-1,-
CASSPRTSGLQETQYF,TRBV11-3,TRBD2
CASSPRLQGNYEQYF,TRBV9,-
CASSEAGQGTWPLHF,TRBV6-1,-
CASSEMDTQYF,TRBV19,-
CSVCFSVNYEQYF,TRBV29-1,-
CASSESTGVGTEAFF,TRBV25-1,-
CATIQGAEAFF,TRBV27,TRBD1
CSVEGRDTEAFF,TRBV29-1,-
CASSSGNSYETQYF,TRBV10-2,-
CASSPFGRGDEQFF,TRBV11-3,TRBD2
CASRPFSGTQNTEAFF,TRBV7-7,-
CASSHLRRPLSDEQFF,TRBV14,-
CATEQGAGAKNIQYF,TRBV19,TRBD1
CASSQFQDGANQPQHF,TRBV13,-
CASSARGQGYEQYF,TRBV11-3,TRBD1
CATSLGQSYEQYF,TRBV15,-
CASSLSVNRINTGELFF,TRBV27,-
CASSGQVNQPQHF,TRBV2,TRBD1
CASSIGTGADTEAFF,TRBV19,TRBD1
CASSPPGGHGYTF,TRBV19,-
CASPSRRGGTDTQYF,TRBV6-4,-
CASSQDRAGGSETQYF,TRBV14,TRBD2
CSATGTNGYTF,TRBV20-1,-
CASSSAGGLTGDTQYF,TRBV6-5,TRBD2
CASSSTGPSYEQYF,TRBV5-1,TRBD1
CAWISGDYGYTF,TRBV30,-
CASSSRQGTGQETQYF,TRBV13,TRBD1
CSVEPPTGSNEQFF,TRBV29-1,-
CASSLGQPMNTEAFF,TRBV11-3,TRBD1
CASSQDGQFQQYF,TRBV4-2,-
CASSSMGLAGYEQYF,TRBV27,TRBD2
CASSQDPSGNEQFF,TRBV4-1,-
CASSLTPGGVVDTQYF,TRBV5-6,TRBD2
CASSRDRGPDIQYF,TRBV7-2,TRBD1
CASSLAGEQPQHF,TRBV5-4,-
CATSREKGLSYGYTF,TRBV15,-
CASRGGSARVYEQYF,TRBV5-8,-
CASSGDRGGMGGYTF,TRBV4-3,TRBD1